These 25 T cell receptor beta chains originate from one sample sequenced in a study of blood T cell repertoires in COVID-19. Produced via immunoSEQ multiplex PCR; TCRdb's table is partial and in-frame only. The table has about 170,000 clones, approximately 92% seen once. The sample comprised peripheral blood. Every receptor here comes from a woman between 50 and 59 years old with acute or convalescent COVID-19.

The chain employs TRBV25-1 and TRBJ1-2; no definite D call. This CDR3 is built from 14 residues. CDR1 and CDR2 from the germline V gene are MGHDK and SYGVNS. Trimming cost V 1 base and J 8 bases, with 14 bases left between them. The CDR3 DNA follows: TGTGCCAGCAGTGAATTGGTTGGCAGGAACGGCTACACCTTC. Protein sequence: CASSELVGRNGYTF.

The chain combines TRBV11-2 with TRBJ1-2; the D gene is possibly TRBD1 (6 bases). V was cut by 5 bases and J by 7 bases, with 14 bases left in between. In germline, CDR1 is SGHAT, CDR2 FQNNGV. The CDR3 has 13 residues. For the CDR3, the DNA is TGTGCCAGCAGCCGGGACACACAACGTGGCTACACCTTC. It yields the protein CASSRDTQRGYTF.

The rearrangement joins TRBV19 to TRBJ2-2; 9 bases map to TRBD2. J lost 4 bases, V lost 6 bases, and 3 bases had no gene match. Per germline, CDR1 LNHDA and CDR2 SQIVND (reference sequence). This CDR3 is built from 14 residues. The CDR3 nucleotides are TGTGCCAGTAGCGTGGGACTAGCCACCGGGGAGCTGTTTTTT. The encoded protein is CASSVGLATGELFF. Filled out from reference TRBV19 and TRBJ2-2, the complete variable domain reads DGGITQSPKYLFRKEGQNVTLSCEQNLNHDAMYWYRQDPGQGLRLIYYSQIVNDFQKGDIAEGYSVSREKKESFPLTVTSAQKNPTAFYLCASSVGLATGELFFGEGSRLTVL.

This chain links TRBV3-1 (or the pseudogene TRBV3-2) with TRBJ1-1; D is undetermined. Trimming cost V 1 base and J 3 bases, with 6 bases left between them. There are 13 residues in the CDR3. Germline V gene sequence: CDR1 LGHDT, CDR2 YNNKEL (reference sequence). CDR3 sequence: CASSQGRYTEAFF. The CDR3 coding sequence is TGTGCCAGCAGCCAAGGGAGGTACACTGAAGCTTTCTTT.

The chain uses TRBV7-2 and TRBJ2-1; D perhaps matches TRBD2 (5 bases). The V end was cut by 5 bases, the J end by 0 bases, with 14 bases between. This CDR3 has 16 residues. CDR1 is SGHTA, CDR2 FQGNSA, per germline. The CDR3 nucleotides are TGTGCCAGCAGCCCTCGGGATCCGAGCTCCTACAATGAGCAGTTCTTC. Its protein product is CASSPRDPSSYNEQFF.

This clone was counted a single time. CDR3 amino acids: CASSQENLAGGPLAYEQYF. The CDR3 nucleotides read TGTGCCAGCAGCCAAGAAAATCTAGCGGGAGGGCCTCTGGCTTACGAGCAGTACTTC. The V gene is TRBV3-1 (or the pseudogene TRBV3-2), the J gene TRBJ2-7, with 12 bases aligning to TRBD2. The J segment lost 4 bases and the V segment lost 0 bases, leaving 13 bases of the junction unmatched. This CDR3 has 19 amino acids. Germline V gene data show CDR1 as LGHDT and CDR2 as YNNKEL (reference sequence).

CDR3 region: CASGDTRGSNTGELFF. The DNA of the CDR3 is TGTGCTAGTGGGGACACCAGGGGCTCGAACACCGGGGAGCTGTTTTTT. The J gene is TRBJ2-2, the V gene TRBV12-5; tentative D call: TRBD1 (6 bases). Per the germline V gene, CDR1 is LGHNT and CDR2 is FRNRAP. The CDR3 has 16 amino acids. Trimming took off 6 bases at V and 0 bases at J, with 14 bases between the two ends.

This chain connects TRBV19 to TRBJ1-4, with a tentative D call TRBD1 (5 bases). The CDR3 covers 15 residues. CDR1 is LNHDA and CDR2 is SQIVND in the germline V gene (reference sequence). V lost 4 bases, J lost 3 bases, and 12 bases lay in between. CDR3 sequence (DNA): TGTGCCAGTAGTACGGACACCCGGTCTAATGAAAAACTGTTTTTT. It encodes CASSTDTRSNEKLFF. The full variable domain, rest sourced from reference TRBV19 and TRBJ1-4, is DGGITQSPKYLFRKEGQNVTLSCEQNLNHDAMYWYRQDPGQGLRLIYYSQIVNDFQKGDIAEGYSVSREKKESFPLTVTSAQKNPTAFYLCASSTDTRSNEKLFFGSGTQLSVL.

Here the CDR3 reads CASSIGGLDTGELFF. The CDR3 coding sequence is TGTGCCAGTAGTATAGGGGGCTTGGACACCGGGGAGCTGTTTTTT. The rearrangement uses TRBV19 and TRBJ2-2; tentatively, D is TRBD1 (5 bases). The CDR3 spans 15 residues. V was shortened by 1 base and J by 3 bases, with 9 bases between the two germline ends. The germline V gene has CDR1 LNHDA and CDR2 SQIVND (reference sequence).

V gene TRBV24-1 combines with J gene TRBJ2-3, with 8 bases identical to TRBD1. The CDR3 extends over 16 amino acids. V was clipped by 1 base and J by 0 bases; unmatched bases: 2. The V gene's germline CDR1 is KGHDR and CDR2 SFDVKD. The DNA of the CDR3 is TGTGCCACCAGTGATTTAACAGGGGGAAGCACAGATACGCAGTATTTT. This translates into CATSDLTGGSTDTQYF.

The chain combines TRBV29-1 with TRBJ2-3; 9 bases agree with TRBD1. The CDR3 is 15 amino acids. V lost 7 bases to trimming and J lost 2 bases; unmatched junction nucleotides: 10. Germline V CDR1 and CDR2: SQVTM, ANQGSEA. This chain's CDR3 is CSGTRGTGNTDTQYF. CDR3 nucleotide sequence: TGCAGCGGCACTAGGGGGACAGGGAACACAGATACGCAGTATTTT.

The chain joins TRBV29-1 to TRBJ2-5; no clear D gene. The germline gives CDR1 SQVTM, CDR2 ANQGSEA. This CDR3 spans 11 amino acids. V gave up 5 bases and J gave up 4 bases, with 8 bases separating them. CDR3 sequence (DNA): TGCAGCGTTTGGTCCGGAGAGACCCAGTACTTC. Amino acids: CSVWSGETQYF.

J is TRBJ1-6 and V is TRBV19; D may be TRBD1 (5 bases). There are 14 residues in the CDR3. CDR1 and CDR2 (germline): LNHDA, SQIVND (reference sequence). Trimming cost V 6 bases and J 7 bases, with 13 bases left between them. For the CDR3, the DNA is TGTGCCAGTAGCCTCACAGGTGACAATTCACCCCTCCACTTT. Translated: CASSLTGDNSPLHF.

The V and J genes are TRBV21-1 and TRBJ1-1; the DNA was not compared with TRBD1, the D call given in the table. TRBV21-1 is listed as a pseudogene. The CDR3 is made up of 17 amino acids. Here the CDR3 reads CASSKARWTDLNTEAFF. CDR3 sequence (DNA): TGTGCCAGCAGCAAAGCCCGATGGACAGATCTGAACACTGAAGCTTTCTTT.

The chain carries TRBV2 and TRBJ1-2; D perhaps matches TRBD1 (6 bases). The length of the CDR3 is 14 residues. Per the germline V gene, CDR1 is SNHLY and CDR2 is FYNNEI. The V end was cut by 8 bases, the J end by 11 bases, with 24 bases between. The CDR3 region is CASHPGRGGIWYTF. The CDR3 DNA follows: TGTGCCAGCCACCCTGGCAGAGGGGGTATCTGGTACACCTTC.

The genes are TRBV6-5 and TRBJ1-2, with a weak D call TRBD1 (5 bases). Germline CDR1 reads MNHEY; CDR2 reads SVGAGI. V was cut by 6 bases and J by 7 bases, with 15 bases left in between. There are 13 residues in the CDR3. The CDR3 DNA reads as TGTGCCAGCAGCCGCGCAGGGCGACGTGGCTACACCTTC. Translating it yields CASSRAGRRGYTF.

The chain is built from TRBV3-1 (or the pseudogene TRBV3-2) and TRBJ2-7; 13 bases are a match to TRBD2. The CDR3 extends over 15 amino acids. Unmatched junction bases numbered 9, after V lost 1 base and J lost 12 bases. CDR1 LGHDT and CDR2 YNNKEL come from the germline V gene (reference sequence). The CDR3 region has the DNA TGTGCCAGCAGCCAAGCCCTCGGACTAGCGGGAGTTCTGTACTTC. Residues: CASSQALGLAGVLYF.

The chain recombines TRBV18 with TRBJ2-1; perhaps TRBD1 as D (6 bases). In germline, CDR1 is KGHSH, CDR2 LQKENI. Deletions cut 3 bases from V and 5 bases from J, with 20 bases between. The CDR3 is 17 residues long. CDR3 sequence (DNA): TGTGCCAGCTCACCCTTTACAGGGACACAATCGAACAATGAGCAGTTCTTC. Its translation: CASSPFTGTQSNNEQFF.

This chain links TRBV5-8 with TRBJ1-2; 9 bases map to TRBD1. V was clipped by 6 bases and J by 5 bases; unmatched bases: 11. The CDR3 has 15 residues. Per germline, CDR1 SGHTS and CDR2 YDEGEE. CDR3 in amino acids: CASTRPLDRGYGYTF. CDR3 bases: TGTGCCAGCACACGCCCATTGGACAGGGGTTATGGCTACACCTTC.

J is TRBJ1-4 and V is TRBV19; D is possibly TRBD1 (5 bases). CDR3 length: 15 amino acids. Trimming shortened V by 3 bases and J by 7 bases, and 15 bases separated the two germline ends. Germline values: CDR1 LNHDA, CDR2 SQIVND (reference sequence). The CDR3 region has the DNA TGTGCCAGTAGTATCCCGACGGAGGGGATTGAAAAACTGTTTTTT. This codes for CASSIPTEGIEKLFF.

This clone came up a few times. V is TRBV19 and J is TRBJ1-2; TRBD1 matches at 7 bases. The CDR3 extends over 13 amino acids. Trimming removed 7 bases from V and 5 bases from J; junction bases left unmatched: 7. CDR1 LNHDA and CDR2 SQIVND come from the germline V gene (reference sequence). The CDR3 sequence: CASTADRKYGYTF. The CDR3 region has the DNA TGTGCCAGTACCGCGGACAGGAAGTATGGCTACACCTTC.

The chain recombines TRBV6-5 with TRBJ2-1; TRBD2 agrees at 7 bases. V lost 0 bases to trimming and J lost 7 bases; unmatched junction nucleotides: 3. CDR3 length: 14 residues. Germline V gene sequence: CDR1 MNHEY, CDR2 SVGAGI. CDR3 amino acids: CASSYSAGENEQFF. The CDR3 DNA sequence: TGTGCCAGCAGTTACTCGGCGGGGGAGAATGAGCAGTTCTTC.

This clone was counted once. J is TRBJ2-2 and V is TRBV25-1; 7 nucleotides line up with TRBD1. CDR3 length equals 17 residues. J lost 0 bases, V lost 3 bases, and 7 bases had no gene match. The germline CDR1 and CDR2 sequences are MGHDK and SYGVNS. DNA of the CDR3: TGTGCCAGCAGTGATCGCTGGGACAGCTCGAACACCGGGGAGCTGTTTTTT. Amino acid sequence: CASSDRWDSSNTGELFF.

This chain connects TRBV30 to TRBJ1-3; D may be TRBD1 (5 bases). Trimming shortened V by 5 bases and J by 4 bases, and 12 bases separated the two germline ends. The CDR3 is made up of 13 amino acids. The germline gives CDR1 GTSNPN, CDR2 SVGIG (reference sequence). CDR3 sequence: CAWGTLLGNTIYF. The CDR3 DNA sequence: TGTGCCTGGGGGACTCTTCTCGGAAACACCATATATTTT.

The chain combines TRBV9 with TRBJ1-2; possible D gene TRBD1, 5 bases. The CDR3 covers 13 residues. From germline, CDR1 is SGDLS and CDR2 YYNGEE. V shed 3 bases and J shed 3 bases, with 9 bases lying between them. CDR3 sequence reads: CASSGKGDYGYTF. The CDR3 nucleotides are TGTGCCAGCAGCGGGAAAGGGGACTATGGCTACACCTTC.